One and the same sample provided the 9 T cell receptor beta chains below, sequenced in a study of T cells in Graves' hyperthyroidism and ophthalmopathy. Amplification of TCR beta CDR3 regions used RNA as the template. During a first-round RT-PCR of the TCR CDR3, the HTBI primer set was used. MiXCR, run by TCRdb on the multiplex PCR reads, gives a single entry per CDR3 protein. The data hold 350,000 or so distinct CDR3 sequences, with 15% to 20% observed a single time. Material: blood. These receptors were taken from a woman between 50 and 59 years old with Graves' hyperthyroidism.

This clonotype was detected a few times. V and J are TRBV5-4 and TRBJ2-2; tentatively, D is TRBD2 (6 bases). This CDR3 comprises 16 residues. Germline values: CDR1 SGHNT, CDR2 YYREEE (reference sequence). Trimming took 0 bases from V and 2 from J, leaving 11 bases between them. The CDR3 DNA sequence: TGTGCCAGCAGCTTGGATGGAGCGGGTAACACCGGGGAGCTGTTTTTT. Translating gives CASSLDGAGNTGELFF.

The V gene is TRBV5-5, the J gene TRBJ2-7, with D perhaps TRBD2 (6 bases). V was cut by 0 bases and J by 3 bases, with 16 bases left in between. Germline V CDR1 and CDR2: SGHKS, YYEKEE (reference sequence). The CDR3 has 16 residues. The CDR3 here is CASSLGHPTGGYEQYF. The CDR3 coding sequence is TGTGCCAGCAGCTTGGGGCACCCAACCGGGGGCTACGAGCAGTACTTC. Based on the CDR3 plus reference TRBV5-5 and TRBJ2-7, the full variable domain is DAGVTQSPTHLIKTRGQQVTLRCSPISGHKSVSWYQQVLGQGPQFIFQYYEKEERGRGNFPDRFSARQFPNYSSELNVNALLLGDSALYLCASSLGHPTGGYEQYFGPGTRLTVT.

The chain has TRBV30 and TRBJ2-3; either TRBD1 or TRBD2 may fit D (6 bases each). Trimming shortened V by 1 base and J by 10 bases, and 15 bases separated the two germline ends. This CDR3 spans 13 amino acids. Germline CDR1 is GTSNPN and CDR2 is SVGIG (reference sequence). CDR3 DNA: TGTGCCTGGAGTGCTGGACGGGGGCCCTCGCAGTATTTT. Residues: CAWSAGRGPSQYF.

The V and J genes are TRBV6-2 or TRBV6-3 and TRBJ2-7, with D perhaps being TRBD1 or TRBD2 (5 bases each). This CDR3 is built from 14 residues. Trimming took off 5 bases at V and 2 bases at J, with 13 bases between the two ends. CDR1 is MNHEY and CDR2 is SVGEGT in the germline V gene. The CDR3 region is CASSGPGPTYEQYF. CDR3 in DNA: TGTGCCAGCAGTGGACCGGGACCTACCTACGAGCAGTACTTC.

This clonotype was detected only a few times. V gene TRBV7-8 combines with J gene TRBJ2-3, with unresolved D. CDR3 length equals 13 residues. V was trimmed by 5 bases and J by 5 bases, leaving 11 bases between them. Germline CDR1 SGHVS, CDR2 FQNEAQ. The CDR3 bases are TGTGCCAGCAGCCCCATGTGGGGAGATACGCAGTATTTT. Protein product: CASSPMWGDTQYF. Together with reference TRBV7-8 and TRBJ2-3, the CDR3 gives the full variable domain: GAGVSQSPRYKVAKRGQDVALRCDPISGHVSLFWYQQALGQGPEFLTYFQNEAQLDKSGLPSDRFFAERPEGSVSTLKIQRTQQEDSAVYLCASSPMWGDTQYFGPGTRLTVL.

This clonotype was counted at least ten times. The genes are TRBV13 and TRBJ2-1, with a possible D match to TRBD2 (6 bases). Germline CDR1 and CDR2: PRHDT and FYEKMQ (reference sequence). This CDR3 region has 16 residues. Between the trimmed V and J ends, which lost 5 bases and 9 bases, there was a span of 23 bases. The CDR3 nucleotides read TGTGCCAGCAGCCCAAACCCGGGACTGAGGAAGCGTGAGCAGTTCTTC. Translation: CASSPNPGLRKREQFF.

There are many counts of this clonotype. The chain uses TRBV5-1 and TRBJ2-1; 13 nucleotides line up with TRBD2. The ends lost 0 bases at V and 9 bases at J; junction bases unmatched: 6. Per germline, CDR1 SGHRS and CDR2 YFSETQ. The CDR3 contains 16 residues. CDR3 amino acids: CASSLGTSGRLSEQFF. Here the CDR3 DNA reads TGCGCCAGCAGCTTGGGGACTAGCGGGAGACTGAGTGAGCAGTTCTTC.

This sequence joins TRBV9 and TRBJ1-5; D gene uncertain. The V gene's germline CDR1 is SGDLS and CDR2 YYNGEE. CDR3 size: 13 residues. Trimming left V 0 bases short and J 7 bases short, with 8 bases between. CDR3 residues: CASSVEGYQPQHF. The CDR3 DNA is TGTGCCAGCAGCGTAGAAGGGTACCAGCCCCAGCATTTT. Together with reference TRBV9 and TRBJ1-5, the CDR3 gives the full variable domain: DSGVTQTPKHLITATGQRVTLRCSPRSGDLSVYWYQQSLDQGLQFLIQYYNGEERAKGNILERFSAQQFPDLHSELNLSSLELGDSALYFCASSVEGYQPQHFGDGTRLSIL.

This chain joins TRBV12-3 or TRBV12-4 and TRBJ2-1, with D perhaps assigned TRBD1 or TRBD2 (5 bases each). Trimming shortened V by 0 bases and J by 7 bases, and 10 bases separated the two germline ends. This CDR3 has 14 amino acids. The DNA of the CDR3 is TGTGCCAGCAGTTTAGCCGGGACGAAGAATGAGCAGTTCTTC. It yields the protein CASSLAGTKNEQFF.